These T cell receptor beta chains were read from a single sample in a study of cytotoxic CD8 clonotypes in ibrutinib-treated CLL. TCRdb keeps only in-frame clones here, not all; method: immunoSEQ multiplex PCR. The table records 150,000 to 200,000 clones, about four fifths of them present only once. This specimen consisted of PBMCs, obtained after 12 months of ibrutinib treatment. These receptor sequences come from a human donor with chronic lymphocytic leukemia. The CDR3 runs from the conserved cysteine through the conserved F or W. The D gene is left open where the match is weak. The size field is filled for only some rows; it gives once, few, many or a size class.

cdr3_aa cdr3_nt v_call d_call clone_size j_call
CASSQGDRGLSYGYTF TGTGCCAGCAGTCAGGGGGACAGGGGGCTTAGCTATGGCTACACCTTC TRBV28 TRBD1 . TRBJ1-2
CASSLTDTTNEKLFF TGTGCCAGCAGCTTGACGGATACAACTAATGAAAAACTGTTTTTT TRBV11-1 . few TRBJ1-4
CASSLQGNPSGNTIYF TGTGCCAGCAGCTTACAAGGGAATCCGTCTGGAAACACCATATATTTT TRBV2 . . TRBJ1-3
CASSSASGGPQGEQYF TGCGCCAGCAGCTCAGCTAGCGGGGGGCCCCAGGGCGAGCAGTACTTC TRBV5-1 TRBD2 . TRBJ2-7
CASSDRAVTGELFF TGTGCCAGCAGTGACAGGGCGGTCACCGGGGAGCTGTTTTTT TRBV25-1 . . TRBJ2-2
CASSSGTGGLYF TGTGCCAGCAGCTCCGGGACAGGGGGCTTGTACTTC TRBV7-3 TRBD1 . TRBJ2-7
CASRFDSNNEQFF TGTGCCAGCAGATTCGACAGTAACAATGAGCAGTTCTTC TRBV7-8 . . TRBJ2-1
CASSLGTGVYEQYF TGTGCCAGCAGCTTAGGGACAGGAGTCTACGAGCAGTACTTC TRBV7-9 TRBD1 . TRBJ2-7
CASSELFGNRRYEQYF TGTGCCAGCAGTGAGCTCTTCGGAAATCGTCGCTACGAGCAGTACTTC TRBV25-1 . many TRBJ2-7
CASSPTLKGTTLHF TGCGCCAGCAGCCCCACTTTAAAGGGGACAACCCTCCACTTT TRBV5-1 . few TRBJ1-6
CASSLRGTGMDEQYF TGTGCCAGCAGCCTACGGGGGACAGGGATGGACGAGCAGTACTTC TRBV7-2 TRBD1 . TRBJ2-7
CASRGQAGGNQPQHF TGTGCCAGCAGAGGACAGGCCGGAGGTAATCAGCCCCAGCATTTT TRBV28 TRBD1 . TRBJ1-5
CAWSVGRGGTDTQYF TGTGCCTGGAGTGTAGGGCGGGGGGGCACAGATACGCAGTATTTT TRBV30 TRBD2 . TRBJ2-3
CASSPQGAGETQYF TGTGCCAGCAGCCCCCAGGGGGCGGGAGAGACCCAGTACTTC TRBV7-8 TRBD1 . TRBJ2-5
CASSPHIDRGYGYTF TGTGCCAGCAGCCCCCATATCGACAGGGGATATGGCTACACCTTC TRBV5-4 TRBD1 . TRBJ1-2
CASSLGSGGRADTQYF TGTGCCAGCAGCTTGGGGTCAGGGGGGAGGGCAGATACGCAGTATTTT TRBV5-4 . . TRBJ2-3
CASSVLAGGRDEQFF TGTGCCAGCAGCGTACTAGCGGGAGGAAGGGATGAGCAGTTCTTC TRBV2 TRBD2 . TRBJ2-1
CASSRLAGVQETQYF TGTGCCAGTAGTAGACTAGCGGGGGTACAAGAGACCCAGTACTTC TRBV19 TRBD2 few TRBJ2-5
CASSLDGDSPLHF TGTGCCAGCAGCTTAGATGGGGATTCACCCCTCCACTTT TRBV7-9 . . TRBJ1-6
CASRAPPRGGSYEQYF TGTGCCAGCAGGGCCCCACCCAGGGGGGGATCCTACGAGCAGTACTTC TRBV6-4 . . TRBJ2-7
CASSVRQGISYNEQFF TGTGCCAGCAGTGTCCGACAGGGGATCTCCTACAATGAGCAGTTCTTC TRBV25-1 TRBD1 . TRBJ2-1
CSVQRPGQGAVMNEQFF TGCAGCGTCCAACGACCGGGACAGGGGGCGGTTATGAATGAGCAGTTCTTC TRBV29-1 TRBD1 . TRBJ2-1
CASSRGRDSYEQYF TGTGCCAGCAGTCGCGGGCGGGACTCCTACGAGCAGTACTTC TRBV2 . . TRBJ2-7
CASSQSRGINQGTDTQYF TGTGCCAGCAGCCAGAGTAGGGGGATAAATCAGGGCACAGATACGCAGTATTTT TRBV14 . . TRBJ2-3
CASSFDRFRNSPLHF TGTGCCAGCAGCTTTGACAGGTTTCGGAATTCACCCCTCCACTTT TRBV7-2 . . TRBJ1-6
CASSTTSGSLRETQYF TGTGCCAGCAGCACGACTAGCGGGAGTCTTCGAGAGACCCAGTACTTC TRBV9 TRBD2 . TRBJ2-5
CASSQRLAGLVGDTQYF TGTGCCAGCAGTCAGCGACTAGCGGGTCTGGTTGGAGATACGCAGTATTTT TRBV7-9 TRBD2 . TRBJ2-3
CASSAQGANHYEQYF TGTGCCAGCAGCGCCCAGGGGGCGAATCACTACGAGCAGTACTTC TRBV9 TRBD1 . TRBJ2-7
CASSLGLAGGVNEQFF TGTGCCAGCAGCTTAGGGCTAGCGGGGGGGGTCAATGAGCAGTTCTTC TRBV7-6 TRBD2 . TRBJ2-1
CASSYSRAGGGNEQFF TGTGCCAGCAGTTACTCCCGAGCGGGAGGGGGGAATGAGCAGTTCTTC TRBV6-5 TRBD2 . TRBJ2-1
CASRNRGGISGANVLTF TGTGCCAGCAGAAACAGGGGGGGAATCTCTGGGGCCAACGTCCTGACTTTC TRBV2 . . TRBJ2-6
CASSRELARSGYEQYF TGTGCCAGTAGTCGTGAACTAGCGAGATCGGGCTACGAGCAGTACTTC TRBV19 TRBD2 few TRBJ2-7
CASSVQSGKAYEQYF TGTGCCAGCAGCGTACAGAGCGGTAAGGCCTACGAGCAGTACTTC TRBV7-2 . . TRBJ2-7
CASSLGRLNIQYF TGTGCCAGCAGTTTAGGGCGATTAAACATTCAGTACTTC TRBV28 . . TRBJ2-4
CASSLHGQGFTEAFF TGTGCCAGCAGTCTGCATGGACAGGGGTTCACTGAAGCTTTCTTT TRBV28 TRBD1 . TRBJ1-1
CASSHPGETQYF TGCGCCAGCAGCCACCCCGGGGAGACCCAGTACTTC TRBV4-1 . many TRBJ2-5
CASSWGLAGGGTDTQYF TGTGCCAGCAGTTGGGGTCTAGCCGGGGGGGGCACAGATACGCAGTATTTT TRBV28 TRBD2 . TRBJ2-3
CASSLGGAGPTYEQYF TGTGCCAGCAGTTTGGGGGGAGCGGGGCCCACCTACGAGCAGTACTTC TRBV28 TRBD2 . TRBJ2-7
CAIPDREGVRSHEQYF TGTGCCATTCCGGACAGGGAAGGAGTACGCTCCCACGAGCAGTACTTC TRBV21-1 . . TRBJ2-7
CASRTGGSGYGYTF TGTGCCAGCCGCACAGGGGGCTCTGGCTATGGCTACACCTTC TRBV6-5 TRBD1 . TRBJ1-2
CASTHPLPGLSTDTQYF TGTGCCAGCACCCATCCCCTCCCGGGGCTTTCGACAGATACGCAGTATTTT TRBV28 . . TRBJ2-3
CASSSRSWDRDTEAFF TGTGCCAGCTCATCACGCTCGTGGGACAGGGACACTGAAGCTTTCTTT TRBV18 TRBD1 . TRBJ1-1
CASSLGGTANTGELFF TGTGCCAGCAGCTTAGGGGGGACAGCGAACACCGGGGAGCTGTTTTTT TRBV7-3 . few TRBJ2-2
CAISESGGTGWGNQPQHF TGTGCCATCAGTGAGTCGGGAGGGACCGGTTGGGGCAATCAGCCCCAGCATTTT TRBV10-3 . . TRBJ1-5
CASSQGGRGLYEQYF TGTGCCAGCAGCCAGGGGGGTAGGGGGCTCTACGAGCAGTACTTC TRBV5-4 . . TRBJ2-7
CASRQLSYTF TGTGCCAGCAGACAGTTGAGCTACACCTTC TRBV6-5 . once TRBJ1-2
CASSPGTATTYEQYF TGCGCCAGCAGCCCCGGAACGGCCACTACCTACGAGCAGTACTTC TRBV5-1 . . TRBJ2-7
CATSRDDGGIRSNQPQHF TGTGCCACCAGCAGAGATGATGGGGGGATCCGAAGCAATCAGCCCCAGCATTTT TRBV15 . . TRBJ1-5
CASSTDRADFGEQFF TGTGCCAGCAGCACAGACAGGGCGGATTTCGGTGAGCAGTTCTTC TRBV6-4 TRBD1 . TRBJ2-1
CAIREGKGQGILLSQETQYF TGTGCCATCAGGGAGGGCAAGGGACAGGGGATTTTATTGTCCCAAGAGACCCAGTACTTC TRBV10-3 TRBD1 . TRBJ2-5
CASPGGEDTEAFF TGTGCCAGCCCCGGGGGGGAGGACACTGAAGCTTTCTTT TRBV18 . . TRBJ1-1
CASSANSGNTIYF TGTGCCAGCAGCGCAAACTCTGGAAACACCATATATTTT TRBV9 . few TRBJ1-3